A selection of T cell receptor beta chains follows, all from one sample in a study of blood T cell repertoires in COVID-19. Libraries were prepared by immunoSEQ multiplex PCR; TCRdb keeps only in-frame clonotypes and omits some of them. The data contain about 530,000 clones, 85% to 90% of them singletons. The material sequenced was peripheral blood. These receptors came from a woman aged 50 to 65 with COVID-19, enrolled during active disease. CDR3s include the opening cysteine and the closing phenylalanine or tryptophan. The order of the fields is J gene, clone size, CDR3 length, D gene, V gene, CDR3 DNA, CDR3 protein. The D gene is left open where the match is weak. Clone sizes are given selectively: once, few, many, or a class where the clone is expanded.

j_call: TRBJ1-2; clone_size: -; cdr3_length: 13; d_call: -; v_call: TRBV28; cdr3_nt: TGTGCCAGCAGTTTCGGGGGGGCGCAGGGCTACACCTTC; cdr3_aa: CASSFGGAQGYTF
j_call: TRBJ1-1; clone_size: -; cdr3_length: 12; d_call: -; v_call: TRBV28; cdr3_nt: TGTGCCAGCAGTTTCCCCTCCACTGAAGCTTTCTTT; cdr3_aa: CASSFPSTEAFF
j_call: TRBJ2-5; clone_size: -; cdr3_length: 16; d_call: -; v_call: TRBV12-5; cdr3_nt: TGTGCTAGTGGTTCCCCTCGGGACTTAAGGCAAGAGACCCAGTACTTC; cdr3_aa: CASGSPRDLRQETQYF
j_call: TRBJ1-4; clone_size: -; cdr3_length: 12; d_call: -; v_call: TRBV7-4; cdr3_nt: TGTGCCAGCAGTCCGCCGCCCGGAAAACTGTTTTTT; cdr3_aa: CASSPPPGKLFF
j_call: TRBJ1-5; clone_size: -; cdr3_length: 14; d_call: -; v_call: TRBV2; cdr3_nt: TGTGCCAGCAGTGAGGGCAGAAGCAATCAGCCCCAGCATTTT; cdr3_aa: CASSEGRSNQPQHF
j_call: TRBJ1-6; clone_size: -; cdr3_length: 14; d_call: TRBD1; v_call: TRBV9; cdr3_nt: TGTGCCAGCAGCGCGGGACAGGGGTATTCACCCCTCCACTTT; cdr3_aa: CASSAGQGYSPLHF
j_call: TRBJ1-1; clone_size: -; cdr3_length: 14; d_call: -; v_call: TRBV5-1; cdr3_nt: TGCGCCAGCAGCTCGTGGGAGGGAGGCACTGAAGCTTTCTTT; cdr3_aa: CASSSWEGGTEAFF
j_call: TRBJ1-1; clone_size: -; cdr3_length: 14; d_call: -; v_call: TRBV30; cdr3_nt: TGTGCCTGGAGTCTGGCGGGCCTCCGTACCGAAGCTTTCTTT; cdr3_aa: CAWSLAGLRTEAFF
j_call: TRBJ2-3; clone_size: -; cdr3_length: 14; d_call: TRBD2; v_call: TRBV5-5; cdr3_nt: TGTGCCAGCAGCTTTTTCGGGGGGACAGATACGCAGTATTTT; cdr3_aa: CASSFFGGTDTQYF
j_call: TRBJ1-1; clone_size: -; cdr3_length: 16; d_call: -; v_call: TRBV19; cdr3_nt: TGTGCCAGTAGTATAGCAACGTCGTCCGGGAACACTGAAGCTTTCTTT; cdr3_aa: CASSIATSSGNTEAFF
j_call: TRBJ1-1; clone_size: -; cdr3_length: 12; d_call: -; v_call: TRBV7-2; cdr3_nt: TGTGCCAGCAGCTTATCGGGGGCTGAAGCTTTCTTT; cdr3_aa: CASSLSGAEAFF
j_call: TRBJ1-2; clone_size: -; cdr3_length: 15; d_call: -; v_call: TRBV6-1; cdr3_nt: TGTGCCAGCAGTGAGGAGGGACGGGGAAACTATGGCTACACCTTC; cdr3_aa: CASSEEGRGNYGYTF
j_call: TRBJ2-1; clone_size: -; cdr3_length: 14; d_call: -; v_call: TRBV28; cdr3_nt: TGTGCCAGCAGCCCCTTGGAAAGCGGCAATGAGCAGTTCTTC; cdr3_aa: CASSPLESGNEQFF
j_call: TRBJ1-2; clone_size: few; cdr3_length: 13; d_call: -; v_call: TRBV10-1; cdr3_nt: TGCGCCAGCAGTAGGGGTTTGGACTATGGCTACACCTTC; cdr3_aa: CASSRGLDYGYTF
j_call: TRBJ1-2; clone_size: once; cdr3_length: 14; d_call: TRBD1; v_call: TRBV3-1/TRBV3-2; cdr3_nt: TGTGCCAGCAGCCAAGTTCAGGGGGCGAATGGCTACACCTTC; cdr3_aa: CASSQVQGANGYTF
j_call: TRBJ1-1; clone_size: -; cdr3_length: 15; d_call: -; v_call: TRBV5-8; cdr3_nt: TGTGCCAGCAGCTTGGCCCTTGGGGCTAACACTGAAGCTTTCTTT; cdr3_aa: CASSLALGANTEAFF
j_call: TRBJ1-1; clone_size: -; cdr3_length: 13; d_call: -; v_call: TRBV3-1/TRBV3-2; cdr3_nt: TGTGCCAGCAGCCAACCAGGGGCAACTGAAGCTTTCTTT; cdr3_aa: CASSQPGATEAFF
j_call: TRBJ2-1; clone_size: -; cdr3_length: 17; d_call: TRBD2; v_call: TRBV4-1; cdr3_nt: TGCGCCAGCAGCGTACAACTAGCGGGGGGCCCGTACAATGAGCAGTTCTTC; cdr3_aa: CASSVQLAGGPYNEQFF
j_call: TRBJ1-3; clone_size: -; cdr3_length: 14; d_call: TRBD1; v_call: TRBV27; cdr3_nt: TGTGCCAGCAGTCTCCGACAGGGAGGAAACACCATATATTTT; cdr3_aa: CASSLRQGGNTIYF
j_call: TRBJ1-2; clone_size: -; cdr3_length: 15; d_call: TRBD1; v_call: TRBV10-3; cdr3_nt: TGTGCCATCGCTACCGGGACAGCAACTAACTATGGCTACACCTTC; cdr3_aa: CAIATGTATNYGYTF
j_call: TRBJ2-3; clone_size: -; cdr3_length: 15; d_call: TRBD2; v_call: TRBV27; cdr3_nt: TGTGCCAGCAGTGACCGGGACTATCGGCAGGATACGCAGTATTTT; cdr3_aa: CASSDRDYRQDTQYF
j_call: TRBJ1-2; clone_size: -; cdr3_length: 15; d_call: TRBD1; v_call: TRBV7-8; cdr3_nt: TGTGCCAGCAGCCAGGGACAGGGGGCTAACTATGGCTACACCTTC; cdr3_aa: CASSQGQGANYGYTF
j_call: TRBJ1-2; clone_size: once; cdr3_length: 14; d_call: TRBD1; v_call: TRBV28; cdr3_nt: TGTGCCAGCAGTCCCCGACAGGGCGCCTATGGCTACACCTTC; cdr3_aa: CASSPRQGAYGYTF